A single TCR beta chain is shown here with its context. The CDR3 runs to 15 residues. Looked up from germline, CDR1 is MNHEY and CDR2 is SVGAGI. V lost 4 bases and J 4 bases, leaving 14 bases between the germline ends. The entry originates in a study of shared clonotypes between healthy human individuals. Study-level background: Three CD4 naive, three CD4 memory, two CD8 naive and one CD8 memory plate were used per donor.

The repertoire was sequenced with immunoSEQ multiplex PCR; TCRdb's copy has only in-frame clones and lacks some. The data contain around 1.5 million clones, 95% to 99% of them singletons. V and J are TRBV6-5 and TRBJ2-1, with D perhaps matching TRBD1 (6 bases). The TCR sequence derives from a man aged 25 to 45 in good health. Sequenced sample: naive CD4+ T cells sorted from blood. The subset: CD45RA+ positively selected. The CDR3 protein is CASSSYGTPYNEQFF. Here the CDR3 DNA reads TGTGCCAGCAGTTCATACGGGACACCATACAATGAGCAGTTCTTC.